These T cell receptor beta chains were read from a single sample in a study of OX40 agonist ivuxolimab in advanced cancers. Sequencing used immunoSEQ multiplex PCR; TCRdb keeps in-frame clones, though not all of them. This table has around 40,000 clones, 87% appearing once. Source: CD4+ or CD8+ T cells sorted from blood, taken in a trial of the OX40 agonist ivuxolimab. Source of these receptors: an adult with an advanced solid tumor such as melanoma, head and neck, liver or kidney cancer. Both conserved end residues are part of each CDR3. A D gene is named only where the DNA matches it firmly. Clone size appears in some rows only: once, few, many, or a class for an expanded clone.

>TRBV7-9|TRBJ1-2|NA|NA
TGTGCCAGCAGTCGGGACGGCAACTATGGCTACACCTTC
CASSRDGNYGYTF
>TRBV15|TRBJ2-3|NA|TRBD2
TGTGCCACCAGTCCGGGGCGGGAGAGGGGTACGCAGTATTTT
CATSPGRERGTQYF
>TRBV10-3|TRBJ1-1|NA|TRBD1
TGTGCCATCAGTGAGCCGGGACAGAAAGCTTTCTTT
CAISEPGQKAFF
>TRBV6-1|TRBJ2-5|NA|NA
TGTGCCAGCAGGTGGGGGGTTCAAGAGACCCAGTACTTC
CASRWGVQETQYF
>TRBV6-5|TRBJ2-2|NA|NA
TGTGCCAGCAGAATGACGTTCGCGAACACCGGGGAGCTGTTTTTT
CASRMTFANTGELFF
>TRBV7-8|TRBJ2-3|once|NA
TGTGCCAGCAGCCGAGCTTTGACAGATACGCAGTATTTT
CASSRALTDTQYF
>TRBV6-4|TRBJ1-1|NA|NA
TGTGCCAGCAGAAAGACAGGAAGAAACAGTAGGGCTTTCTTT
CASRKTGRNSRAFF
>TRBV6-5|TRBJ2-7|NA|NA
TGTGCCAGCAGTTACGGTTCAGGGTTCGAGCAGTACTTC
CASSYGSGFEQYF
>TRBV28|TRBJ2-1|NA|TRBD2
TGTGCCAGCAGTTTGATGGCGGGGGATGAGCAGTTCTTC
CASSLMAGDEQFF
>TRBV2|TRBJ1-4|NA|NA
TGTGCCAGCGCCACGGCAGATAGTGAAAAACTGTTTTTT
CASATADSEKLFF
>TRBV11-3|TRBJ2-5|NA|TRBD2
TGTGCCAGCAGCTTATGGTCCGGGGGGGAAGAGACCCAGTACTTC
CASSLWSGGEETQYF
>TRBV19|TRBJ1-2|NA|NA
TGTGCCAGTAGTGCCCCGGGACGGATCCTCTATGGCTACACCTTC
CASSAPGRILYGYTF
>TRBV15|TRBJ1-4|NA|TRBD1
TGTGCCACCAGCAGAGATCTACTAGGGGGCAGGGGAAATGAAAAACTGTTTTTT
CATSRDLLGGRGNEKLFF
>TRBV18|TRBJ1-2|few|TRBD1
TGTGCCAGCTCACCATGGGGACAGAGCAACTATGGCTACACCTTC
CASSPWGQSNYGYTF
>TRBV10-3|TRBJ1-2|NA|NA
TGTGCCTCCTCGTTTAACTATGGCTACACCTTC
CASSFNYGYTF
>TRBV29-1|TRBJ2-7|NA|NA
TGCAGCGTGGCAAGGGACAACTCCTACGAGCAGTACTTC
CSVARDNSYEQYF
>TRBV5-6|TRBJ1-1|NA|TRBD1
TGTGCCAGCAGCTTGGTGCCCGGGACAGGCCGCCTTTTGAACACTGAAGCTTTCTTT
CASSLVPGTGRLLNTEAFF
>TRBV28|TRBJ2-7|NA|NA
TGTGCCAGCTCCACCCCGTTCGAGCAGTACTTC
CASSTPFEQYF
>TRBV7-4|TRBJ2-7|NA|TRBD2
TGTGCCAGCAGCTTATACACTAGCGGGACCTACGAGCAGTACTTC
CASSLYTSGTYEQYF
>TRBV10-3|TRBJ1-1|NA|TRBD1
TGTGCCATCAGGTCGGACAGGCTGAACACTGAAGCTTTCTTT
CAIRSDRLNTEAFF
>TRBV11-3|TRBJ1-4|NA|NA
TGTGCCAGCAGCGCAGGGGCCCGGTTGGTCAATGAAAAACTGTTTTTT
CASSAGARLVNEKLFF
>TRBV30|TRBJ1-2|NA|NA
TGTGCCTGGAGTGTACGGGGGGTTAGGGGCGGCTACACCTTC
CAWSVRGVRGGYTF
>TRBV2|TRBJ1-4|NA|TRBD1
TGTGCCAGCAGAGACAGGGCAACTAATGAAAAACTGTTTTTT
CASRDRATNEKLFF
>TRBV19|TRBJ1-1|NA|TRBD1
TGTGCCAGTAGAACCGTGACAGGGAGGGTCCCGGGTACTGAAGCTTTCTTT
CASRTVTGRVPGTEAFF
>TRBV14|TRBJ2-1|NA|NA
TGTGCCAGCAGCCAAGTAGGGGGGTACAATGAGCAGTTCTTC
CASSQVGGYNEQFF
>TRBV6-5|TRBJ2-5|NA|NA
TGTGCCAGCAGTTACTCCCAAGAGACCCAGTACTTC
CASSYSQETQYF
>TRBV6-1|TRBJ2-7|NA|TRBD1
TGTGCCAGCAGAACCGGGACAGGGGCCGCTCCGTCGAACTTC
CASRTGTGAAPSNF
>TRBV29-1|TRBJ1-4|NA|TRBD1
TGCAGCGTCAACAGGGGAACTAATGAAAAACTGTTTTTT
CSVNRGTNEKLFF
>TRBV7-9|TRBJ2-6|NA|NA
TGTGCCAGCAGCCCACCCATCTCTGGGGCCAACGTCCTGACTTTC
CASSPPISGANVLTF
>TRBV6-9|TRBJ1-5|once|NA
TGTGCCAGCAGGGCTCACAGGGATAATCAGCCCCAGCATTTT
CASRAHRDNQPQHF
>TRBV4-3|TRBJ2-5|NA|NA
TGCGCCAGCAGCCAAGAGATGCTAGGGACCCAGTACTTC
CASSQEMLGTQYF